This record looks at one T cell receptor (beta chain) sequence and its context. Read data end 3 residues before the CDR3 end; the end is taken from the germline J gene. Prevalent HPV16 infections were excluded; only incident single HPV16 infections included. TCRdb keeps only in-frame clones here, not all; method: immunoSEQ multiplex PCR. Seen in this sample are over 25,000 clones; the ten most common clones hold about 7.8%. The sample originates from a study of T cells in women clearing cervical HPV infection. About the research overall: HLA type stays a possible confounder, typing being limited.

Germline V lookup: CDR1 SGHRS, CDR2 YFSETQ. J gave up 3 bases and V 4 bases, and 3 bases lay outside the gene matches. The CDR3 has 15 residues. What was sequenced was blood buffy coat. The V call is TRBV5-1, the J call TRBJ2-3; 12 bases agree with TRBD2. This TCR came from a woman between 18 and 69 years old with a cervical HPV16 infection that either progressed to CIN3+ or cleared (not recorded which). Incomplete CDR3 DNA: TGCGCCAGCAGCCCCGGGACTAGCGGGACAGATACG. Its translation is CASSPGTSGTDT. The complete CDR3 reads CASSPGTSGTDTQYF.